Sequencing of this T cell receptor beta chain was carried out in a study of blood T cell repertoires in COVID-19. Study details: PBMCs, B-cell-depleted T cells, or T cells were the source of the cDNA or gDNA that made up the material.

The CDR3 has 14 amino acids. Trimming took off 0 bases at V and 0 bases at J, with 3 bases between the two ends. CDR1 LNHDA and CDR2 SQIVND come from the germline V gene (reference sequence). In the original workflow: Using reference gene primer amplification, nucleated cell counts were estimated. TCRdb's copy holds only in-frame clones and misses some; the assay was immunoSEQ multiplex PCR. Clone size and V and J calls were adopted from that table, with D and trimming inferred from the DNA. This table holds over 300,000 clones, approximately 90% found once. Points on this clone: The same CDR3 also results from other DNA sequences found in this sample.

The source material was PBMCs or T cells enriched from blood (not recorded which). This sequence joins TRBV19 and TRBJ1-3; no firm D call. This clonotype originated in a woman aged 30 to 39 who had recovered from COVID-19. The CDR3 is CASSIESSGNTIYF. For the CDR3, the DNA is TGTGCCAGTAGTATAGAGAGCTCTGGAAACACCATATATTTT.